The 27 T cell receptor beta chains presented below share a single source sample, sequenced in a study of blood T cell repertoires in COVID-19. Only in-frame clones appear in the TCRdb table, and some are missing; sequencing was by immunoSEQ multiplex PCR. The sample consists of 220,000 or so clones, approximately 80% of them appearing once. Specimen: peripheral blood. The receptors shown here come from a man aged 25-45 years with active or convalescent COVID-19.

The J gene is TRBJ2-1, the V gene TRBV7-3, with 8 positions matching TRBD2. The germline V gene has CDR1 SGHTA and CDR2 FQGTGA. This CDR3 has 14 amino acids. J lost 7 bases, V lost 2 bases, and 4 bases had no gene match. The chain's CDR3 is CASSLVPGGNEQFF. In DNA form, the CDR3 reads TGTGCCAGCAGCTTAGTCCCGGGAGGGAATGAGCAGTTCTTC.

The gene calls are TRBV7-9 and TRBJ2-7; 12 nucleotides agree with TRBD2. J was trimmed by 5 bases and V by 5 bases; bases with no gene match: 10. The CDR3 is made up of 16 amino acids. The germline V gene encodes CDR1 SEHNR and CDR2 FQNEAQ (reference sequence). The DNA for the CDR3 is TGTGCCAGCAGCCCACCGGGACTAGCGGGTCCTGACGAGCAGTACTTC. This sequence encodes CASSPPGLAGPDEQYF.

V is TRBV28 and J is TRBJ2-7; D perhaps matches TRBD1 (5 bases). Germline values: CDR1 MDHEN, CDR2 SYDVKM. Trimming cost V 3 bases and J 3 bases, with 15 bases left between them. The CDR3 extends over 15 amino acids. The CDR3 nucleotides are TGTGCCAGCAGTTTTAGGACCAGGGATATCTACGAGCAGTACTTC. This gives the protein CASSFRTRDIYEQYF.

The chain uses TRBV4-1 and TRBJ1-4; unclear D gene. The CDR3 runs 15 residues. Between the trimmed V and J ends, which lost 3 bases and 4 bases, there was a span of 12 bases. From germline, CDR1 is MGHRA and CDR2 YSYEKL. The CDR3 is CASSHEGSLNEKLFF. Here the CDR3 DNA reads TGCGCCAGCAGCCACGAGGGAAGCCTTAATGAAAAACTGTTTTTT.

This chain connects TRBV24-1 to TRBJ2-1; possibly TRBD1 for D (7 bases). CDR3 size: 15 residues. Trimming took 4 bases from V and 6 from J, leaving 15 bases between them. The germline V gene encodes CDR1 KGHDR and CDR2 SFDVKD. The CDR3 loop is CATSDPRGTFNEQFF. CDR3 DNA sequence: TGTGCCACCAGTGACCCCAGGGGGACTTTCAATGAGCAGTTCTTC.

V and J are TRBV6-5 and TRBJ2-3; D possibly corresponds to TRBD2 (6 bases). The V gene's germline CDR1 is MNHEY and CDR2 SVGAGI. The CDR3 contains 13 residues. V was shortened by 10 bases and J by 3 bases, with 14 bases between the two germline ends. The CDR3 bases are TGTGCCATTAAGGAGGGGAATACAGATACGCAGTATTTT. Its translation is CAIKEGNTDTQYF.

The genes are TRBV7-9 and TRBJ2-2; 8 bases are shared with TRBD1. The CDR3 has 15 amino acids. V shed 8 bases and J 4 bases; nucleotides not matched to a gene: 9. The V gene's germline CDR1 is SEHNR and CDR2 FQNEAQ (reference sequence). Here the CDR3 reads CASFPGQGGTGELFF. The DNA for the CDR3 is TGTGCCAGCTTTCCCGGACAGGGAGGCACCGGGGAGCTGTTTTTT. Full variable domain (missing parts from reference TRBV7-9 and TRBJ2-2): DTGVSQNPRHKITKRGQNVTFRCDPISEHNRLYWYRQTLGQGPEFLTYFQNEAQLEKSRLLSDRFSAERPKGSFSTLEIQRTEQGDSAMYLCASFPGQGGTGELFFGEGSRLTVL.

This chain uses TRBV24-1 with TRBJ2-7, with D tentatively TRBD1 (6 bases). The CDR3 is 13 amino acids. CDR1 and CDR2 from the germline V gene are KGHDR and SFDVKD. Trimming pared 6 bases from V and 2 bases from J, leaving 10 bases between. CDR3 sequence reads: CATSMAGAYEQYF. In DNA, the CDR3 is TGTGCCACCAGTATGGCAGGGGCCTACGAGCAGTACTTC.

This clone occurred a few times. The CDR3 sequence is CALDDRLRIGYTF. The CDR3 DNA sequence: TGTGCCTTAGATGACAGGCTGAGGATTGGCTACACCTTC. The chain links TRBV30 to TRBJ1-2, with D possibly being TRBD1 (6 bases). The germline V gene encodes CDR1 GTSNPN and CDR2 SVGIG (reference sequence). The CDR3 runs to 13 residues. The V and J ends lost 7 bases and 7 bases respectively, with 19 bases between them.

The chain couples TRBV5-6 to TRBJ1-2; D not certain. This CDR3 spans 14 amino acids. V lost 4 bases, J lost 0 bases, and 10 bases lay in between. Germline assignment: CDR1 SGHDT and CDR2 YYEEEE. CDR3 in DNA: TGTGCCAGCAGCCTTCTAGATACTAACTATGGCTACACCTTC. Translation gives CASSLLDTNYGYTF.

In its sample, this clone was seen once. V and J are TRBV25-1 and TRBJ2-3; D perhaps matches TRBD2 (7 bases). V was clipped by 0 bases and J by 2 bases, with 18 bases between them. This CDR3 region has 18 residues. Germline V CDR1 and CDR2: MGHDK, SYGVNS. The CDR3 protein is CASSEYQGRGSPTDTQYF. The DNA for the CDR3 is TGTGCCAGCAGTGAATATCAGGGGCGGGGGTCTCCCACAGATACGCAGTATTTT. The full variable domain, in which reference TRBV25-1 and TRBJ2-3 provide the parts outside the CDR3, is EADIYQTPRYLVIGTGKKITLECSQTMGHDKMYWYQQDPGMELHLIHYSYGVNSTEKGDLSSESTVSRIRTEHFPLTLESARPSHTSQYLCASSEYQGRGSPTDTQYFGPGTRLTVL.

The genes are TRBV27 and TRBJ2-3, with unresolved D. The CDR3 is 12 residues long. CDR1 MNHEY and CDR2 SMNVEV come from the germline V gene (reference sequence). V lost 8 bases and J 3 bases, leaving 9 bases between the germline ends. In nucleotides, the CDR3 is TGTGCCAGCGAGGTCTGGACAGATACGCAGTATTTT. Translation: CASEVWTDTQYF.

The CDR3 region is CASSSGLAGTNEQFF. Written as DNA, the CDR3 is TGTGCCAGCAGTTCCGGACTAGCGGGGACCAATGAGCAGTTCTTC. The gene calls are TRBV7-2 and TRBJ2-1; 12 bases agree with TRBD2. V lost 6 bases to trimming and J lost 6 bases; unmatched junction nucleotides: 6. Germline V lookup: CDR1 SGHTA, CDR2 FQGNSA. The CDR3 covers 15 residues.

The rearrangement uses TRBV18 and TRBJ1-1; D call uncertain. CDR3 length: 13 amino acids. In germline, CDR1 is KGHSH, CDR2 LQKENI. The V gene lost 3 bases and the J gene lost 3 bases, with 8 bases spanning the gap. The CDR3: CASSPSTDTEAFF. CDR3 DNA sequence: TGTGCCAGCTCACCTTCCACAGACACTGAAGCTTTCTTT.

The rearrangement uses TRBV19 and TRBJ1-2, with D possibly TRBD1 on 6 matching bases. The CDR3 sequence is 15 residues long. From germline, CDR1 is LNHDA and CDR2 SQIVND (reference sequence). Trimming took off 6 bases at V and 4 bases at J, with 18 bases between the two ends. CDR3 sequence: CASSLQSTGSYGYTF. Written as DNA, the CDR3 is TGTGCCAGTAGCCTTCAATCTACAGGGAGCTATGGCTACACCTTC.

Here the CDR3 reads CASQPYDRDEQYF. The CDR3 nucleotides read TGTGCCAGCCAACCCTATGACAGGGACGAGCAGTACTTC. The chain is built from TRBV25-1 and TRBJ2-7; 7 nucleotides agree with TRBD1. This CDR3 spans 13 amino acids. The germline V gene has CDR1 MGHDK and CDR2 SYGVNS. V trimming: 8 bases; J trimming: 5 bases; junction bases outside the gene matches: 9.

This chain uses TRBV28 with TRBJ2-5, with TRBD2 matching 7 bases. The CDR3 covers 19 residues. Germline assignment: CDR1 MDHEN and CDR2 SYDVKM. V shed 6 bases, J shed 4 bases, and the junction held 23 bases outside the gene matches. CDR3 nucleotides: TGTGCCAGCAGCCAGCCCCGACAGAGCGGGACTTTAGTAGCAGAGACCCAGTACTTC. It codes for CASSQPRQSGTLVAETQYF.

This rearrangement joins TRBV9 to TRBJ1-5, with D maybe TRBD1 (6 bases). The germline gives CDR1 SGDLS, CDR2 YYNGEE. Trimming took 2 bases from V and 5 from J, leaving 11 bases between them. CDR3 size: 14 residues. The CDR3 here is CASSVGGQDQPQHF. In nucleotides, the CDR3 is TGTGCCAGCAGCGTGGGGGGGCAAGATCAGCCCCAGCATTTT.

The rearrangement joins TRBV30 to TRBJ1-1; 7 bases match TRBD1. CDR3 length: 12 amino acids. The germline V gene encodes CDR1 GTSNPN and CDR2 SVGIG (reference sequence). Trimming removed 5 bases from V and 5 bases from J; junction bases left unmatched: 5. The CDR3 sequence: CAWDSGGTEAFF. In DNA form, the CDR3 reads TGTGCCTGGGATTCAGGGGGAACTGAAGCTTTCTTT.

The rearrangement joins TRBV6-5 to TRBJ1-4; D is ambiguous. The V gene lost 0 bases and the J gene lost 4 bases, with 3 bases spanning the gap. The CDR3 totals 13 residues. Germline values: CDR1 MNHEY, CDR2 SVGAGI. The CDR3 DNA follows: TGTGCCAGCAGTTACTCCGTTAATGAAAAACTGTTTTTT. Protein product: CASSYSVNEKLFF.

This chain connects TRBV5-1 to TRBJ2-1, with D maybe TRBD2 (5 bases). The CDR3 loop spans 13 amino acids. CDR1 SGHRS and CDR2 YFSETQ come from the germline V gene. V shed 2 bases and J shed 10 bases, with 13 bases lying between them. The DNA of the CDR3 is TGCGCCAGCAGCTTTGAGGGTCCACAGGAGCAGTTCTTC. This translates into CASSFEGPQEQFF.

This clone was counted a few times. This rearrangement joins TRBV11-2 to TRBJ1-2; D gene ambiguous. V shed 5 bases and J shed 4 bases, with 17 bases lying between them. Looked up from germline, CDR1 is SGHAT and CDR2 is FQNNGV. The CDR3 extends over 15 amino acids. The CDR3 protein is CASSPLGQSIYGYTF. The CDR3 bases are TGTGCCAGCAGCCCCCTGGGCCAGAGTATCTATGGCTACACCTTC.

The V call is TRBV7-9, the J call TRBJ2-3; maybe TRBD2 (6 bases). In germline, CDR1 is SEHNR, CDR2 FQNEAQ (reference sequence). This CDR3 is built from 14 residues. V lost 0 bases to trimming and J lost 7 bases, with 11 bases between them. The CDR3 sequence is CASSLAPEGNTQYF. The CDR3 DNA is TGTGCCAGCAGCTTAGCGCCGGAGGGGAATACGCAGTATTTT.

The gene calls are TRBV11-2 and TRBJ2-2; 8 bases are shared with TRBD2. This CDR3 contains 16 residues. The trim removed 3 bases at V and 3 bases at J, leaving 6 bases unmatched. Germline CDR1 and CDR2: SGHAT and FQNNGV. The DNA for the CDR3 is TGTGCCAGCAGCTTTCCGGGAGGGCCTGACACCGGGGAGCTGTTTTTT. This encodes CASSFPGGPDTGELFF.

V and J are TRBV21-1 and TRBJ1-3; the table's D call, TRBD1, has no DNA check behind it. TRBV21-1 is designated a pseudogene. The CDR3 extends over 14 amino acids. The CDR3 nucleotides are TGTGCCAGCGACAGACAGGGTAAACCCAACACCATATATTTT. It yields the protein CASDRQGKPNTIYF.

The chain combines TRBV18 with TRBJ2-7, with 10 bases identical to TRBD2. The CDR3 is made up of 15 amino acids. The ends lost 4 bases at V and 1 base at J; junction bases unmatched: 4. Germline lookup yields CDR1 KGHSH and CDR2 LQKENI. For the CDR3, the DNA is TGTGCCAGCTCACGAACAGCGGGAGGGTCCTACGAGCAGTACTTC. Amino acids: CASSRTAGGSYEQYF.

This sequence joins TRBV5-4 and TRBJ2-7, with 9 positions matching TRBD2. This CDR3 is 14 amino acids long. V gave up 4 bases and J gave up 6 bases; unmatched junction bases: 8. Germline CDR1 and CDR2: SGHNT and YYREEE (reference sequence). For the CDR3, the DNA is TGTGCCAGCAGCAGAATGACTAGCGGCGGCGAGCAGTACTTC. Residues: CASSRMTSGGEQYF.